The T cell receptor (beta chain) described here comes from a study of technical replicates of blood from several donors. Germline-derived CDR1 and CDR2 are SGHVS and FQNEAQ. With V trimmed by 5 bases and J by 6 bases, 8 bases remained unmatched. This CDR3 has 15 residues. Profiling relied on immunoSEQ multiplex PCR, and the TCRdb table lists in-frame clones only, not all of them. Altogether 84,000 or so clones are present, around 94% being singletons, with the ten largest covering 0.2% to 0.3%. The TCR originated in a human donor in good health. The J gene is TRBJ2-1, the V gene TRBV7-8; 9 bases match TRBD1. The sequencing sample was made of T cells isolated from PBMCs. Here the CDR3 DNA reads TGTGCCAGCAGCCGTACAGGGGGCTTGGGCAATGAGCAGTTCTTC. Translation gives CASSRTGGLGNEQFF.